These 9 T cell receptor beta chains came from one sample sequenced in a study of technical replicates of blood from several donors. The table came from immunoSEQ multiplex PCR; TCRdb's copy has only in-frame clones and leaves some out. The table has 55,000 to 75,000 clones, 91% seen once; the top ten hold about 3.6%. Sequenced: PBMCs. These receptors all come from a human donor in good health. Some clones in this sample may be carry-over from other donors' samples.

This chain connects TRBV5-6 to TRBJ2-7; maybe TRBD1 (5 bases). This CDR3 spans 14 amino acids. Trimming shortened V by 0 bases and J by 2 bases, and 9 bases separated the two germline ends. CDR1 is SGHDT and CDR2 is YYEEEE in the germline V gene. As DNA, the CDR3 is TGTGCCAGCAGCTTGGTTCCAGGGACCTACGAGCAGTACTTC. Amino acid sequence: CASSLVPGTYEQYF.

The rearrangement joins TRBV12-1 to TRBJ2-7; the table's D call, TRBD1, has no DNA check behind it. TRBV12-1 is a pseudogene segment. This CDR3 is 14 amino acids long. CDR3 loop: CASSFGGSRYEQYF. DNA of the CDR3: TGTGCCAGCAGCTTTGGGGGCAGCCGCTACGAGCAGTACTTC.

This chain connects TRBV18 to TRBJ1-1, with D possibly being TRBD1 (5 bases). There are 15 residues in the CDR3. In germline, CDR1 is KGHSH, CDR2 LQKENI. Trimming took 5 bases from V and 1 from J, leaving 14 bases between them. This chain's CDR3 is CASSTRPTENTEAFF. CDR3 nucleotide sequence: TGTGCCAGCTCAACGCGACCGACAGAGAACACTGAAGCTTTCTTT.

The chain joins TRBV7-2 to TRBJ2-5, with a tentative D call TRBD2 (7 bases). CDR3 length equals 15 residues. CDR1 SGHTA and CDR2 FQGNSA come from the germline V gene. With 4 bases removed from V and 5 bases from J, the gap between germline ends came to 17 bases. The chain's CDR3 is CASSSLGGGPETQYF. The CDR3 nucleotides are TGTGCCAGCAGCTCTCTTGGGGGGGGGCCGGAGACCCAGTACTTC.

V and J are TRBV6-1 and TRBJ2-2; TRBD1 is a possible D gene (5 bases). V lost 2 bases, J lost 4 bases, and 11 bases lay in between. The CDR3 extends over 15 amino acids. Germline CDR1 MNHNS, CDR2 SASEGT. The CDR3 loop is CASSESEGATGELFF. The CDR3 region has the DNA TGTGCCAGCAGTGAATCTGAAGGGGCCACCGGGGAGCTGTTTTTT.

The rearrangement links TRBV5-1 to TRBJ2-7, with D perhaps TRBD1 (5 bases). Germline V gene lookup returns CDR1 SGHRS and CDR2 YFSETQ. The CDR3 spans 13 residues. The V gene lost 4 bases and the J gene lost 7 bases, with 15 bases spanning the gap. The CDR3 reads CASSPETGREQYF. The CDR3 region has the DNA TGCGCCAGCAGCCCGGAAACAGGCCGGGAGCAGTACTTC.

This chain links TRBV2 with TRBJ1-1, with D possibly matching TRBD1 (5 bases). The V end was cut by 6 bases, the J end by 2 bases, with 10 bases between. Germline V CDR1 and CDR2: SNHLY, FYNNEI. This CDR3 has 13 residues. The CDR3 is CASRVDSNTEAFF. CDR3 coding DNA: TGTGCCAGCAGAGTCGACAGTAACACTGAAGCTTTCTTT.

J is TRBJ2-7 and V is TRBV30; 8 positions agree with TRBD2. V lost 2 bases to trimming and J lost 0 bases; unmatched junction nucleotides: 3. There are 14 residues in the CDR3. Per germline, CDR1 GTSNPN and CDR2 SVGIG (reference sequence). CDR3 sequence: CAWSTGGSSYEQYF. DNA for the CDR3: TGTGCCTGGAGTACGGGAGGGAGCTCCTACGAGCAGTACTTC.

The chain joins TRBV6-1 to TRBJ1-1; D may be TRBD1 (6 bases). The CDR3 loop spans 13 amino acids. Germline CDR1 and CDR2: MNHNS and SASEGT. V was clipped by 4 bases and J by 4 bases, with 10 bases between them. The CDR3 reads CASSVTGSTEAFF. In nucleotides, the CDR3 is TGTGCCAGCAGTGTCACAGGGAGCACTGAAGCTTTCTTT.